This TCR beta chain was sequenced during a study of siplizumab effects on memory and regulatory T cells. Study results and limitations: No more than a minor fraction of alloreactive clones could be traced back to unstimulated subsets. Proliferating Tregs' suppressive function in siplizumab cultures went unconfirmed.

Clones were sequenced by immunoSEQ multiplex PCR, and TCRdb holds only the in-frame ones, with some missing. The table lists tens of thousands of clones, 80% to 95% of them singletons. Regarding this clone: Its specificity is unknown.

Source material: CD8+ T cells sorted from blood. The TCR originated in a human donor in good health.

The CDR3: CASSQERVAGGQETQYF. The CDR3 DNA is TGTGCCAGCAGCCAAGAGAGGGTGGCAGGGGGGCAAGAGACCCAGTACTTC. The chain carries TRBV14 and TRBJ2-5, with D perhaps TRBD1 (7 bases). There are 17 residues in the CDR3. The germline V gene encodes CDR1 SGHDN and CDR2 FVKESK. The V and J ends lost 0 bases and 2 bases respectively, with 16 bases between them.